The 7 T cell receptor beta chains presented below share a single source sample, sequenced in a study of identical twins. In TCRdb, the 5' RACE reads were re-called with MiXCR into one record per CDR3 protein. The sample includes 420,000 or so distinct CDR3 sequences, about a fifth of them seen just once. The material sequenced was naive T cells sorted from blood. All receptors come from a man aged 50 or older in good health.

This clonotype was detected only a few times. V gene TRBV12-3 or TRBV12-4 combines with J gene TRBJ2-7, with D possibly TRBD1 on 6 matching bases. This CDR3 spans 14 amino acids. V dropped 1 base and J dropped 5 bases, with 12 bases sitting between them. The CDR3 sequence is CASSLEGAGDEQYF. CDR3 bases: TGTGCCAGCAGTTTAGAAGGGGCAGGGGACGAGCAGTACTTC.

V is TRBV20-1 and J is TRBJ2-1; 15 nucleotides agree with TRBD2. J lost 1 base, V lost 3 bases, and 7 bases had no gene match. Germline CDR1 is DFQATT and CDR2 is SNEGSKA (reference sequence). The CDR3 is made up of 18 amino acids. The CDR3 DNA follows: TGCAGTGCTAGTTCGCCGGGACTAGCGGGAGGTTCCTACAATGAGCAGTTCTTC. Translating it yields CSASSPGLAGGSYNEQFF.

This clonotype was seen many times. The chain couples TRBV5-6 to TRBJ2-7, with unresolved D. V gave up 6 bases and J gave up 4 bases, with 11 bases separating them. Germline values: CDR1 SGHDT, CDR2 YYEEEE. The CDR3 consists of 12 residues. The CDR3 reads CASKKGGYEQYF. The DNA for the CDR3 is TGTGCCAGCAAGAAGGGCGGTTACGAGCAGTACTTC.

In DNA form, the CDR3 reads TGCAGCGTTGGGGGACTAGCGGGAGTTAATGAGCAGTTCTTC. Encoded protein: CSVGGLAGVNEQFF. V gene TRBV29-1 combines with J gene TRBJ2-1; TRBD2 matches 14 bases. Germline V gives CDR1 SQVTM, CDR2 ANQGSEA. The CDR3 totals 14 residues. J was trimmed by 7 bases and V by 4 bases; bases with no gene match: 3.

This clonotype was counted only a few times. The CDR3 loop reads CSASAGSWLRTSGTARRTGELFF. The CDR3 DNA sequence: TGCAGTGCAAGCGCGGGTTCGTGGCTCCGGACTAGCGGGACCGCGAGAAGAACCGGGGAGCTGTTTTTT. The chain is built from TRBV20-1 and TRBJ2-2; 12 bases line up with TRBD2. Germline assignment: CDR1 DFQATT and CDR2 SNEGSKA (reference sequence). Germline trimming cut 6 bases from V and 5 bases from J; bases unmatched to any gene: 31. CDR3 length: 23 amino acids.

This clonotype has at least ten counts. The CDR3 nucleotides read TGCAGTGCTAGAGATAGTCAGTACAATGAGCAGTTCTTC. It yields the protein CSARDSQYNEQFF. The chain uses TRBV20-1 and TRBJ2-1; D not resolved. Looked up from germline, CDR1 is DFQATT and CDR2 is SNEGSKA (reference sequence). With 0 bases removed from V and 4 bases from J, the gap between germline ends came to 7 bases. The CDR3 totals 13 residues.

This clonotype was seen repeatedly, ten times or more. This chain connects TRBV3-1 to TRBJ2-3; 7 bases match TRBD2. CDR1 and CDR2 (germline): LGHDT, YNNKEL (reference sequence). The CDR3 runs 20 residues. The J segment lost 2 bases and the V segment lost 0 bases, leaving 17 bases of the junction unmatched. DNA for the CDR3: TGTGCCAGCAGCCAAGATTCCCATTTTCGCCGGAGCGGGGTCACAGATACGCAGTATTTT. Protein product: CASSQDSHFRRSGVTDTQYF.